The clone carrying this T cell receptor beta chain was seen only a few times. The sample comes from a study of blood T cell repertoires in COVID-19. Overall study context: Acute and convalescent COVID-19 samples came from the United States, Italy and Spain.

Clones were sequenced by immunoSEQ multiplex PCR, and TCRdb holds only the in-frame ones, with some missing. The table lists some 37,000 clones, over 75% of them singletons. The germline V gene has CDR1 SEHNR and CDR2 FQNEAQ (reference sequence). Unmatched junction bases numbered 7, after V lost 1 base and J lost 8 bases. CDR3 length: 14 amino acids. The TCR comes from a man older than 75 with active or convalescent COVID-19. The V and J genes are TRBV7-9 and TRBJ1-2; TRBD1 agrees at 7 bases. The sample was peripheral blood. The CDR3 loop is CASSLVGGSRGYTF. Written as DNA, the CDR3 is TGTGCCAGCAGCTTAGTAGGGGGCTCCCGCGGCTACACCTTC.